Presented here are 25 T cell receptor beta chains from one specimen sequenced in a study of blood T cell repertoires in COVID-19. Sequencing was performed with immunoSEQ multiplex PCR; in TCRdb, only in-frame clones are kept and a portion is missing. The table lists 150,000 or so clones, roughly 88% of them singletons. Specimen: PBMCs or T cells enriched from blood (not recorded which). These receptors were taken from a man aged 50-60 years who had recovered from COVID-19.

The V and J genes are TRBV6-5 and TRBJ2-1; 10 bases line up with TRBD2. This CDR3 has 16 residues. J lost 4 bases, V lost 4 bases, and 7 bases had no gene match. CDR1 and CDR2 from the germline V gene are MNHEY and SVGAGI. The CDR3, as DNA: TGTGCCAGCAGTTCGCCCTCTAGCGGGGGTTACAATGAGCAGTTCTTC. Its protein product is CASSSPSSGGYNEQFF.

The chain is built from TRBV5-4 and TRBJ1-3, with 8 bases that match TRBD1. CDR1 and CDR2 from the germline V gene are SGHNT and YYREEE (reference sequence). The trim removed 3 bases at V and 2 bases at J, leaving 7 bases unmatched. This CDR3 has 16 amino acids. The CDR3 here is CASSSGQGSPGNTIYF. The CDR3 nucleotides are TGTGCCAGCAGCTCTGGACAGGGATCCCCTGGAAACACCATATATTTT.

This rearrangement joins TRBV7-2 to TRBJ2-7; 11 bases fit TRBD1. The CDR3 runs 15 residues. CDR1 and CDR2 (germline): SGHTA, FQGNSA. V lost 5 bases and J lost 7; bases outside the gene matches: 10. The CDR3 protein is CASSPSGTGGREQYF. The CDR3, as DNA: TGTGCCAGCAGCCCAAGCGGGACAGGGGGTCGAGAGCAGTACTTC.

The CDR3 protein is CAWSGSSQGQPQHF. The CDR3 DNA follows: TGTGCCTGGAGTGGGAGTTCGCAGGGGCAGCCCCAGCATTTT. J is TRBJ1-5 and V is TRBV30, with a tentative D call TRBD1 (6 bases). V lost 1 base to trimming and J lost 7 bases, with 14 bases between them. CDR3 length equals 14 residues. Germline V CDR1 and CDR2: GTSNPN, SVGIG (reference sequence).

The J gene is TRBJ1-2, the V gene TRBV6-1; the D is unclear. V was clipped by 3 bases and J by 4 bases, with 15 bases between them. The CDR3 extends over 15 amino acids. Germline assignment: CDR1 MNHNS and CDR2 SASEGT. The CDR3 reads CASSERVWAGYGYTF. The CDR3 DNA reads as TGTGCCAGCAGTGAGCGTGTGTGGGCGGGCTATGGCTACACCTTC.

The chain has TRBV5-4 and TRBJ2-5; D might be TRBD1 (6 bases). The ends were cut back, 0 bases at V and 2 bases at J, with 11 bases in the middle. The length of the CDR3 is 15 residues. Per the germline V gene, CDR1 is SGHNT and CDR2 is YYREEE (reference sequence). Written as DNA, the CDR3 is TGTGCCAGCAGCTTGGGATTAACAGGGCAAGAGACCCAGTACTTC. Its translation is CASSLGLTGQETQYF.

Concerning this clone itself: In the same sample, other DNA sequences code for this CDR3. Written as DNA, the CDR3 is TGTGCCAGCAGTCCGAGCTATGGCTACACCTTC. It specifies CASSPSYGYTF. V usage is TRBV12-3 or TRBV12-4 and J usage is TRBJ1-2, with unresolved D. V was cut by 5 bases and J by 4 bases, with 5 bases left in between. This CDR3 is 11 amino acids long.

This rearrangement joins TRBV3-1 (or the pseudogene TRBV3-2) to TRBJ1-3; TRBD1 matches at 8 bases. This CDR3 comprises 16 residues. Germline V gene data show CDR1 as LGHDT and CDR2 as YNNKEL (reference sequence). The V segment lost 4 bases and the J segment 4 bases; nucleotides outside the gene matches: 9. CDR3 sequence (DNA): TGTGCCAGCAGCCGGACCCGGCAGGGGGCAGGAAACACCATATATTTT. As protein: CASSRTRQGAGNTIYF.

This chain connects TRBV9 to TRBJ1-2; tentative D call: TRBD1 (6 bases). The CDR3 totals 14 residues. From germline, CDR1 is SGDLS and CDR2 YYNGEE. The ends were cut back, 6 bases at V and 6 bases at J, with 18 bases in the middle. CDR3 sequence (DNA): TGTGCCAGCAAAACAGGGTCCCCTACTGATGGCTACACCTTC. It yields the protein CASKTGSPTDGYTF.

This clone was counted a single time. This chain uses TRBV11-2 with TRBJ1-6; TRBD1 matches at 9 bases. J was trimmed by 0 bases and V by 1 base; bases with no gene match: 1. Germline V gene data show CDR1 as SGHAT and CDR2 as FQNNGV. This CDR3 has 17 residues. The CDR3 DNA follows: TGTGCCAGCAGCTTAGGGGGACAGGGCTCCTATAATTCACCCCTCCACTTT. It is translated as CASSLGGQGSYNSPLHF.

The J gene is TRBJ1-3, the V gene TRBV5-1, with 7 bases identical to TRBD1. CDR1 and CDR2 from the germline V gene are SGHRS and YFSETQ. The CDR3 consists of 17 residues. The trim removed 3 bases at V and 0 bases at J, leaving 9 bases unmatched. The CDR3, as DNA: TGCGCCAGCAGCTCGCTACGGACAGGTGGCTCTGGAAACACCATATATTTT. Protein: CASSSLRTGGSGNTIYF. Together with reference TRBV5-1 and TRBJ1-3, the CDR3 gives the full variable domain: KAGVTQTPRYLIKTRGQQVTLSCSPISGHRSVSWYQQTPGQGLQFLFEYFSETQRNKGNFPGRFSGRQFSNSRSEMNVSTLELGDSALYLCASSSLRTGGSGNTIYFGEGSWLTVV.

CDR3: CASSRKQEPRRETQYF. CDR3 nucleotide sequence: TGTGCCAGCAGCCGGAAACAGGAGCCGAGGCGAGAGACCCAGTACTTC. This sequence joins TRBV11-2 and TRBJ2-5, with D possibly being TRBD1 (5 bases). The CDR3 length is 16 residues. Trimming stripped 5 bases from V and 4 bases from J, with 20 bases between. Germline CDR1 and CDR2: SGHAT and FQNNGV.

The chain recombines TRBV20-1 with TRBJ1-1; TRBD1 might be the D (6 bases). Germline V gene sequence: CDR1 DFQATT, CDR2 SNEGSKA (reference sequence). This CDR3 is built from 11 residues. Trimming removed 6 bases from V and 9 bases from J, with 14 bases in between. The CDR3 sequence is CSAGLDRKAFF. CDR3 DNA sequence: TGCAGTGCGGGCTTGGACAGAAAAGCTTTCTTT.

The chain has TRBV6-1 and TRBJ2-3; TRBD1 matches at 7 bases. After removal of 3 bases from V and 5 bases from J, the junction contained 11 bases not matched to a gene. The CDR3 contains 16 residues. From germline, CDR1 is MNHNS and CDR2 SASEGT. For the CDR3, the DNA is TGTGCCAGCAGTGACGCTTTGGGGGACAGCCGAGATACGCAGTATTTT. Its translation is CASSDALGDSRDTQYF.

The chain recombines TRBV14 with TRBJ1-1, with 10 bases fitting TRBD1. J gave up 5 bases and V 5 bases, and 11 bases lay outside the gene matches. Germline-derived CDR1 and CDR2 are SGHDN and FVKESK. The CDR3 runs to 16 residues. CDR3 DNA sequence: TGTGCCAGCAGCAAGACAGGGGGCACCAGACGGACTGAAGCTTTCTTT. Translated, it gives CASSKTGGTRRTEAFF.

This chain uses TRBV30 with TRBJ2-3, with 9 bases identical to TRBD2. Germline CDR1 and CDR2: GTSNPN and SVGIG (reference sequence). CDR3 length equals 14 residues. Trimming at V came to 3 bases and at J to 5 bases, leaving 6 bases not matched to a gene. CDR3 protein: CAWSKRGAGDTQYF. CDR3 bases: TGTGCCTGGAGCAAGCGGGGGGCGGGAGATACGCAGTATTTT. Supplemented by reference TRBV30 and TRBJ2-3, the full variable domain reads SQTIHQWPATLVQPVGSPLSLECTVEGTSNPNLYWYRQAAGRGLQLLFYSVGIGQISSEVPQNLSASRPQDRQFILSSKKLLLSDSGFYLCAWSKRGAGDTQYFGPGTRLTVL.

V and J are TRBV10-2 and TRBJ1-2, with D maybe TRBD1 (6 bases). The germline V and J ends were trimmed by 5 bases and 4 bases, with 20 bases remaining between them. The V gene's germline CDR1 is WSHSY and CDR2 SAAADI. CDR3 length: 16 amino acids. Here the CDR3 reads CASSPHTPGDGYGYTF. The CDR3 nucleotides read TGCGCCAGCAGTCCCCACACGCCAGGGGACGGCTATGGCTACACCTTC.

The chain couples TRBV11-2 to TRBJ1-3; TRBD1 is a possible D gene (5 bases). Trimming took 3 bases from V and 0 from J, leaving 12 bases between them. Germline CDR1 SGHAT, CDR2 FQNNGV. This CDR3 has 16 amino acids. Here the CDR3 reads CASSLDILSSGNTIYF. The CDR3, as DNA: TGTGCCAGCAGCTTGGACATCTTATCCTCTGGAAACACCATATATTTT.

The chain has TRBV7-2 and TRBJ1-1; the D is unclear. Trimming removed 3 bases from V and 1 base from J, with 6 bases in between. The CDR3 covers 13 residues. Germline lookup yields CDR1 SGHTA and CDR2 FQGNSA. DNA for the CDR3: TGTGCCAGCAGCTTCGCGGAGAACACTGAAGCTTTCTTT. Residues: CASSFAENTEAFF.

The chain has TRBV30 and TRBJ2-3; 13 bases are a match to TRBD2. The CDR3 has 15 residues. After removal of 5 bases from V and 0 bases from J, the junction contained 2 bases not matched to a gene. Per germline, CDR1 GTSNPN and CDR2 SVGIG (reference sequence). This chain's CDR3 is CAWGGLAGSTDTQYF. The CDR3 bases are TGTGCCTGGGGGGGACTAGCGGGGAGCACAGATACGCAGTATTTT. Based on the CDR3 plus reference TRBV30 and TRBJ2-3, the full variable domain is SQTIHQWPATLVQPVGSPLSLECTVEGTSNPNLYWYRQAAGRGLQLLFYSVGIGQISSEVPQNLSASRPQDRQFILSSKKLLLSDSGFYLCAWGGLAGSTDTQYFGPGTRLTVL.

The J gene is TRBJ1-3, the V gene TRBV18, with D perhaps matching TRBD1 (5 bases). The CDR3 covers 15 residues. Trimming took off 0 bases at V and 1 base at J, with 7 bases between the two ends. Germline values: CDR1 KGHSH, CDR2 LQKENI. CDR3 loop: CASSPPSGSGNTIYF. The CDR3 DNA follows: TGTGCCAGCTCACCACCTTCAGGGTCTGGAAACACCATATATTTT.

The rearrangement links TRBV3-1 (or the pseudogene TRBV3-2) to TRBJ1-1, with 8 bases fitting TRBD1. The germline V gene has CDR1 LGHDT and CDR2 YNNKEL (reference sequence). The junction had 9 bases not matched to a gene; V was cut back by 4 bases and J by 5 bases. The CDR3 totals 15 residues. The CDR3 DNA reads as TGTGCCAGCAGCCTAATATCAGGGGGCTTGACTGAAGCTTTCTTT. Protein product: CASSLISGGLTEAFF.

This sequence joins TRBV10-3 and TRBJ2-3; D might be TRBD2 (5 bases). Between the trimmed V and J ends, which lost 7 bases and 9 bases, there was a span of 20 bases. Germline-derived CDR1 and CDR2 are ENHRY and SYGVKD. This CDR3 is 14 amino acids long. Here the CDR3 reads CAITESGLGETQYF. The DNA of the CDR3 is TGTGCCATCACGGAGAGCGGCCTCGGTGAGACGCAGTATTTT.

The V gene is TRBV5-1, the J gene TRBJ2-5; 8 bases are a match to TRBD1. The V segment lost 5 bases and the J segment 5 bases; nucleotides outside the gene matches: 8. This CDR3 contains 14 residues. Germline V gene lookup returns CDR1 SGHRS and CDR2 YFSETQ. CDR3 in DNA: TGCGCCAGCAGGACCGGACAGGGCCGTGAGACCCAGTACTTC. It encodes CASRTGQGRETQYF.

The rearrangement uses TRBV29-1 and TRBJ2-3; D may be TRBD2 (5 bases). Germline CDR1 reads SQVTM; CDR2 reads ANQGSEA. CDR3 length: 12 residues. Trimming took 4 bases from V and 3 from J, leaving 8 bases between them. CDR3 in amino acids: CSVVRGTDTQYF. The CDR3 DNA follows: TGCAGCGTTGTTCGAGGGACAGATACGCAGTATTTT.